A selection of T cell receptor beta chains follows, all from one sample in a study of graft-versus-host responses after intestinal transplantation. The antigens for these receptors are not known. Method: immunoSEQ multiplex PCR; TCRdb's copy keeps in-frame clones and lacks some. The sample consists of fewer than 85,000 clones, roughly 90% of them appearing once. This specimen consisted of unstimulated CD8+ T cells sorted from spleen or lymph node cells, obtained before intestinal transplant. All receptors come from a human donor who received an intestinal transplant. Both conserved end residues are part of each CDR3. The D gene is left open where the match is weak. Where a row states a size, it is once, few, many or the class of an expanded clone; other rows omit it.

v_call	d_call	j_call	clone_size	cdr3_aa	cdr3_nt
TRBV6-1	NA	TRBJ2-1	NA	CASSEALLAETTKNNEQFF	TGTGCCAGCAGTGAAGCGCTACTAGCCGAAACCACCAAAAACAATGAGCAGTTCTTC
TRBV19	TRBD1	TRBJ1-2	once	CASSMRRGRNYGYTF	TGTGCCAGTAGTATGAGGAGGGGGCGGAACTATGGCTACACCTTC
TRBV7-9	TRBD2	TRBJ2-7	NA	CASSPPLAGYEQYF	TGTGCCAGCAGCCCCCCTCTAGCGGGGTACGAGCAGTACTTC
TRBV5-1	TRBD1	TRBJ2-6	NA	CASSLLGQGAGANVLTF	TGCGCCAGCAGCTTGTTGGGACAGGGGGCTGGGGCCAACGTCCTGACTTTC
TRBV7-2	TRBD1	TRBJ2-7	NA	CASSTRRDRAYEQYF	TGTGCCAGCAGCACCCGCCGGGACAGGGCCTACGAGCAGTACTTC
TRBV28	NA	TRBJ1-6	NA	CASSRWGVSHSPLHF	TGTGCCAGCAGCCGCTGGGGGGTCAGTCATTCACCCCTCCACTTT
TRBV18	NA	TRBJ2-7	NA	CASSPEFRVRGQYF	TGTGCCAGCTCACCGGAGTTCAGGGTCAGGGGGCAGTACTTC
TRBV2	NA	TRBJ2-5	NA	CASSGVAGFPPKETQYF	TGTGCCAGCAGTGGGGTGGCGGGGTTCCCACCCAAAGAGACCCAGTACTTC
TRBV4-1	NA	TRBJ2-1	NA	CASSQEKSSYNEQFF	TGCGCCAGCAGCCAGGAGAAAAGCTCCTACAATGAGCAGTTCTTC
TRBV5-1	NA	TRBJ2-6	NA	CASSLGRAGHHSGANVLTF	TGCGCCAGCAGCTTGGGGAGGGCGGGTCACCACTCTGGGGCCAACGTCCTGACTTTC
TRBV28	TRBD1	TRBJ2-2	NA	CASSLRTGLTGELFF	TGTGCCAGCAGTCTTAGGACAGGGCTCACCGGGGAGCTGTTTTTT
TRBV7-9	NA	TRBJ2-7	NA	CASSSPWTEAYEQYF	TGTGCCAGCAGCTCCCCCTGGACAGAAGCCTACGAGCAGTACTTC
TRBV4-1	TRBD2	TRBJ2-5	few	CASSYSSPAGGQETQYF	TGCGCCAGCAGCTATTCCAGCCCAGCGGGGGGACAAGAGACCCAGTACTTC
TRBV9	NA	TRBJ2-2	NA	CASSVGTLRELFF	TGTGCCAGCAGCGTAGGGACTTTGCGGGAGCTGTTTTTT
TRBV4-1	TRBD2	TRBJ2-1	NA	CASSQVASGTNEQFF	TGCGCCAGCAGCCAGGTGGCTAGCGGGACCAATGAGCAGTTCTTC
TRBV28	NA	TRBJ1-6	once	CASSLQVRGGADSPLHF	TGTGCCAGCAGTTTACAGGTTCGTGGGGGCGCCGATTCACCCCTCCACTTT
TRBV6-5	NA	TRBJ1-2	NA	CASSYQGYYGYTF	TGTGCCAGCAGTTACCAGGGCTACTATGGCTACACCTTC
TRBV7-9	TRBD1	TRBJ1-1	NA	CASSAQDRGYEAFF	TGTGCCAGCAGCGCCCAGGACAGGGGGTATGAAGCTTTCTTT
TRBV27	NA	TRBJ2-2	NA	CASSLFVGGPNGELFF	TGTGCCAGCAGTTTATTTGTAGGGGGTCCGAACGGGGAGCTGTTTTTT
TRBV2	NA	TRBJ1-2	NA	CASRQGRAHNYGYTF	TGTGCCAGCAGGCAGGGGAGGGCCCATAACTATGGCTACACCTTC
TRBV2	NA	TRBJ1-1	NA	CASSPSQIMNTEAFF	TGTGCCAGCAGTCCCTCACAGATTATGAACACTGAAGCTTTCTTT
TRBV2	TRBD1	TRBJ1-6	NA	CASSTEHQGQGWNSPLHF	TGTGCCAGCAGCACCGAACATCAAGGACAGGGCTGGAATTCACCCCTCCACTTT
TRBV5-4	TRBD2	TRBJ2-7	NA	CASSFRGLAGGPSYEQYF	TGTGCCAGCAGCTTTAGGGGACTAGCGGGAGGGCCCTCCTACGAGCAGTACTTC
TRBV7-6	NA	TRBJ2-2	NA	CASSSPGGRAGELFF	TGTGCCAGCAGCTCCCCTGGGGGCCGAGCCGGGGAGCTGTTTTTT
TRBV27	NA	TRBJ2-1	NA	CASSAKRGYNEQFF	TGTGCCAGCAGTGCCAAGCGAGGCTACAATGAGCAGTTCTTC
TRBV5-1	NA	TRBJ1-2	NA	CASSLKIKGRYYGYTF	TGCGCCAGCAGCTTGAAGATCAAGGGGCGGTACTATGGCTACACCTTC
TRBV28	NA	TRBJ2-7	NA	CASSTPWGVSYEQYF	TGTGCCAGCAGTACCCCCTGGGGGGTTTCCTACGAGCAGTACTTC